This T cell receptor beta chain was captured by sequencing in a study of T cell repertoires in cytomegalovirus infection. The germline V gene encodes CDR1 SGHRS and CDR2 YFSETQ. CDR3 length: 14 residues. With 4 bases removed from V and 3 bases from J, the gap between germline ends came to 13 bases. Remarks on this clonotype: The antigen is undetermined.

TCRdb re-called the reads with MiXCR, one entry per CDR3 protein. The table includes approximately 390,000 distinct CDR3 sequences, roughly a third detected once. V and J are TRBV5-1 and TRBJ1-1; D is ambiguous. The sample here was cultured PBMCs, taken from culture after CMV antigen stimulation. This sequence was found in a human donor in good health (CMV status not recorded). Some clones in this sample may be carry-over from other donors' samples. CDR3 sequence (DNA): TGCGCCAGCAGCGCCCAATGGATGTACACTGAAGCTTTCTTT. Translation gives CASSAQWMYTEAFF.